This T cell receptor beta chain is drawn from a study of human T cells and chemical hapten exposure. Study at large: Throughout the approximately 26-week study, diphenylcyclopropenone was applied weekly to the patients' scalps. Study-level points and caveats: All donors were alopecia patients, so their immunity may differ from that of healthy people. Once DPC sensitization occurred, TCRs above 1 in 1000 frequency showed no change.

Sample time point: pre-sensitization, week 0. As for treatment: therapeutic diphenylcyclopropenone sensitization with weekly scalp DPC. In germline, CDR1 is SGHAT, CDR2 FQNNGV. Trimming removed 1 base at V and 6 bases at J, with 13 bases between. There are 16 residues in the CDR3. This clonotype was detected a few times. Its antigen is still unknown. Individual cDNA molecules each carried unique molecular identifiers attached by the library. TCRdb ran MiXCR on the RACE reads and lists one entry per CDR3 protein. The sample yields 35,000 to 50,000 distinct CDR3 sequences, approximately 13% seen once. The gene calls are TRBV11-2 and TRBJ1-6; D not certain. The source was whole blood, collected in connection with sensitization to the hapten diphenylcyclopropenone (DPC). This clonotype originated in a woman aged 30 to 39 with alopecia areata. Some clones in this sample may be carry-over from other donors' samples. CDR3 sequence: CASSLAWTATNSPLHF. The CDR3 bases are TGTGCCAGCAGCTTAGCTTGGACCGCGACTAATTCACCCCTCCACTTT. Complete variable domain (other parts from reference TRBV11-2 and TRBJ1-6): EAGVAQSPRYKIIEKRQSVAFWCNPISGHATLYWYQQILGQGPKLLIQFQNNGVVDDSQLPKDRFSAERLKGVDSTLKIQPAKLEDSAVYLCASSLAWTATNSPLHFGNGTRLTVT.